This T cell receptor (beta chain) was captured by sequencing in a study of blood T cell repertoires in COVID-19. Across the whole study: Samples of COVID-19 (acute and convalescent) were obtained from the United States, Italy and Spain. T cells, B-cell-depleted T cells, or PBMCs provided the cDNA or gDNA that served as material.

This CDR3 is 17 amino acids long. The germline gives CDR1 LNHNV, CDR2 YYDKDF (reference sequence). The ends were cut back, 0 bases at V and 9 bases at J, with 21 bases in the middle. In the authors' methods: It was from reference gene primer amplification that nucleated cell counts were estimated. The table came from immunoSEQ multiplex PCR; TCRdb's copy has only in-frame clones and leaves some out. V, J and clone size are taken as reported in that table, and D and trimming were inferred from the DNA itself. The table has around 60,000 clones, 70% to 90% seen once. This chain connects TRBV15 to TRBJ2-1, with D tentatively TRBD1 (6 bases). The source is a human donor with active COVID-19. The donor label of this sample is uncertain. Material for sequencing was peripheral blood. The CDR3: CATSRDPGTFLESEQFF. DNA of the CDR3: TGTGCCACCAGCAGAGATCCCGGGACATTTTTGGAAAGTGAGCAGTTCTTC.